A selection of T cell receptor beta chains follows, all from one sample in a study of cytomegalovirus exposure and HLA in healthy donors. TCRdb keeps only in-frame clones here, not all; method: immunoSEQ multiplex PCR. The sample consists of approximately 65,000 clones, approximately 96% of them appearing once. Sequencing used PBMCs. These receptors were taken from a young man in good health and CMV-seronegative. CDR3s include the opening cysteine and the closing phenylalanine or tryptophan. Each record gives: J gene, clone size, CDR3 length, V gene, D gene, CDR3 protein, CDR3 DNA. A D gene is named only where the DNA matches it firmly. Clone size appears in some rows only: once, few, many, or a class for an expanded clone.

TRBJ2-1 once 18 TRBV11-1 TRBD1 CASSRQGALLGGYNEQFF TGTGCCAGCAGCCGACAGGGGGCCCTCCTCGGGGGATACAATGAGCAGTTCTTC
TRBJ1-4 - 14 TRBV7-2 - CASTPGSTNEKLFF TGTGCCAGCACTCCAGGCTCAACTAATGAAAAACTGTTTTTT
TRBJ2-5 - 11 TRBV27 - CASSPQETQYF TGTGCCAGCAGTCCGCAAGAGACCCAGTACTTC
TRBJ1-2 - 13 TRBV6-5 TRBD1 CASRTGSHDGYTF TGTGCCAGCAGGACAGGGAGCCATGATGGCTACACCTTC
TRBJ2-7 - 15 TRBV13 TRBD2 CASSPPGRGTGEQYF TGTGCCAGCAGCCCTCCCGGGAGGGGTACGGGTGAGCAGTACTTC
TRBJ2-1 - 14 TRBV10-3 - CAVISSENPNEQFF TGTGCCGTCATTAGCTCGGAGAACCCCAATGAGCAGTTCTTC
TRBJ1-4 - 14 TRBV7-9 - CASSFGRMGEKLFF TGTGCCAGCAGCTTTGGGAGAATGGGTGAAAAACTGTTTTTT
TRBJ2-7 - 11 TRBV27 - CASGSTGEQYF TGTGCCAGCGGTAGCACTGGGGAGCAGTACTTC
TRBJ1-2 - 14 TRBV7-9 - CASSLGAGNVGYTF TGTGCCAGCAGCTTAGGGGCAGGGAATGTTGGCTACACCTTC
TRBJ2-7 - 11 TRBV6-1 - CASSELNEQYF TGTGCCAGCAGTGAACTAAACGAGCAGTACTTC
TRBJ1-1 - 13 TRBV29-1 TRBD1 CSVAGQTNTEAFF TGCAGCGTCGCGGGACAGACGAACACTGAAGCTTTCTTT
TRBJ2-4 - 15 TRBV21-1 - CASSTNSAAKNIQYF TGTGCCAGCAGCACGAATAGCGCGGCCAAAAACATTCAGTACTTC
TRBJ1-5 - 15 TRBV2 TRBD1 CASSAGQGALQPQHF TGTGCCAGCAGTGCGGGGCAGGGGGCTCTTCAGCCCCAGCATTTT
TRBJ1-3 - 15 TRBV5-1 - CASSLDGGQGNTIYF TGCGCCAGCAGCTTGGACGGGGGGCAAGGAAACACCATATATTTT
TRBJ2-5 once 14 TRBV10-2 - CATQPSGVGETQYF TGCGCCACCCAACCGTCAGGGGTTGGGGAGACCCAGTACTTC
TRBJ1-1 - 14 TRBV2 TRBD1 CASSETGARIEAFF TGTGCCAGCAGTGAAACAGGGGCGAGGATTGAAGCTTTCTTT
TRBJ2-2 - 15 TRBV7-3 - CASSSTVSNTGELFF TGTGCCAGCAGCTCGACTGTGTCGAACACCGGGGAGCTGTTTTTT
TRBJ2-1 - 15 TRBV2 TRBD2 CASGGSGSSYNEQFF TGTGCCAGCGGGGGTAGCGGGAGCTCCTACAATGAGCAGTTCTTC
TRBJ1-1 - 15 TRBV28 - CASSSSGGGHTEAFF TGTGCCAGCAGTTCCTCGGGAGGGGGGCACACTGAAGCTTTCTTT
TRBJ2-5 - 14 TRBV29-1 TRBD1 CSVGGQEHQETQYF TGCAGCGTGGGGGGACAGGAGCATCAAGAGACCCAGTACTTC